These T cell receptor beta chains were read from a single sample in a study of human T cells and chemical hapten exposure. One entry per CDR3 protein results from TCRdb running MiXCR on the RACE reads. The sample yields about 380,000 distinct CDR3 sequences, about 6% seen once. Sequencing used whole blood, obtained in connection with sensitization to the hapten diphenylcyclopropenone (DPC). These receptors all stem from a woman aged 18-35 years with alopecia areata. Some clones in this sample may be carry-over from other donors' samples. CDR3s include the opening cysteine and the closing phenylalanine or tryptophan. Fields, in order: V gene, D gene, J gene, clone size, CDR3 protein, CDR3 DNA. D genes are given only for firm matches. Clone size, where shown, is once, few, many, or a class for clones that have expanded.

v_gene: TRBV20-1; d_gene: NA; j_gene: TRBJ1-2; abundance: NA; CDR3aa: CSTTDRNYGYTF; CDR3nt: TGCAGTACTACCGACAGAAACTATGGCTACACCTTC
v_gene: TRBV20-1; d_gene: NA; j_gene: TRBJ1-1; abundance: many; CDR3aa: CSARDGRGYRTEAFF; CDR3nt: TGCAGTGCTAGAGATGGGCGGGGATATCGCACTGAAGCTTTCTTT
v_gene: TRBV20-1; d_gene: NA; j_gene: TRBJ2-7; abundance: many; CDR3aa: CSAGGQNNEQYF; CDR3nt: TGCAGTGCCGGGGGACAGAATAACGAGCAGTACTTC
v_gene: TRBV6-6; d_gene: TRBD1; j_gene: TRBJ2-3; abundance: few; CDR3aa: CASSYSDRADTQYF; CDR3nt: TGTGCCAGCAGTTACTCCGACAGGGCAGATACGCAGTATTTT
v_gene: TRBV12-3/TRBV12-4; d_gene: NA; j_gene: TRBJ1-1; abundance: few; CDR3aa: CASSASTTELNTEAFF; CDR3nt: TGTGCCAGCAGTGCCTCTACGACAGAGTTGAACACTGAAGCTTTCTTT
v_gene: TRBV28; d_gene: NA; j_gene: TRBJ2-1; abundance: NA; CDR3aa: CASRGTEGYNEQFF; CDR3nt: TGTGCCAGCAGGGGGACGGAGGGTTACAATGAGCAGTTCTTC
v_gene: TRBV5-1; d_gene: TRBD1; j_gene: TRBJ1-2; abundance: many; CDR3aa: CASSSGQGAKGYTF; CDR3nt: TGCGCCAGCAGCTCAGGACAGGGGGCTAAAGGCTACACCTTC
v_gene: TRBV10-3; d_gene: NA; j_gene: TRBJ1-2; abundance: many; CDR3aa: CAIRASVRDGYTF; CDR3nt: TGTGCCATCAGGGCGTCAGTACGGGATGGCTACACCTTC
v_gene: TRBV7-2; d_gene: NA; j_gene: TRBJ1-5; abundance: NA; CDR3aa: CASSLVWDNNQPQHF; CDR3nt: TGTGCCAGCAGCTTAGTTTGGGACAACAATCAGCCCCAGCATTTT
v_gene: TRBV7-8; d_gene: TRBD2; j_gene: TRBJ2-1; abundance: NA; CDR3aa: CASSFLAGAGEQFF; CDR3nt: TGTGCCAGCAGCTTTCTAGCGGGGGCGGGTGAGCAGTTCTTC
v_gene: TRBV18; d_gene: TRBD1; j_gene: TRBJ2-1; abundance: NA; CDR3aa: CASLSGTAYNEQFF; CDR3nt: TGTGCCAGCCTCTCCGGGACAGCATACAATGAGCAGTTCTTC
v_gene: TRBV20-1; d_gene: TRBD1; j_gene: TRBJ2-4; abundance: many; CDR3aa: CSASPTGTVKNIQYF; CDR3nt: TGCAGTGCTAGCCCTACCGGGACAGTCAAAAACATTCAGTACTTC
v_gene: TRBV10-3; d_gene: TRBD1; j_gene: TRBJ2-6; abundance: NA; CDR3aa: CAIGTASGANVLTF; CDR3nt: TGTGCCATCGGGACAGCCTCTGGGGCCAACGTCCTGACTTTC
v_gene: TRBV5-1; d_gene: NA; j_gene: TRBJ2-3; abundance: few; CDR3aa: CASSLSVAGPTDTQYF; CDR3nt: TGCGCCAGCAGCTTGAGTGTGGCAGGGCCCACAGATACGCAGTATTTT
v_gene: TRBV29-1; d_gene: NA; j_gene: TRBJ2-3; abundance: many; CDR3aa: CSVGRHEEDTQYF; CDR3nt: TGCAGCGTTGGGCGACACGAGGAAGATACGCAGTATTTT
v_gene: TRBV7-9; d_gene: NA; j_gene: TRBJ2-3; abundance: NA; CDR3aa: CASSAVALNTDTQYF; CDR3nt: TGTGCCAGCAGCGCTGTCGCCCTTAACACAGATACGCAGTATTTT
v_gene: TRBV6-2/TRBV6-3; d_gene: NA; j_gene: TRBJ1-2; abundance: many; CDR3aa: CASRATDLYGYTF; CDR3nt: TGTGCCAGCAGAGCGACAGATCTCTATGGCTACACCTTC
v_gene: TRBV28; d_gene: NA; j_gene: TRBJ2-3; abundance: NA; CDR3aa: CASSPLEIRVSSRASTDTQYF; CDR3nt: TGTGCCAGCAGCCCCCTCGAAATACGGGTGTCGTCTCGTGCTAGCACAGATACGCAGTATTTT
v_gene: TRBV7-6; d_gene: NA; j_gene: TRBJ1-4; abundance: many; CDR3aa: CASSLDLSNEKLFF; CDR3nt: TGTGCCAGCAGCTTAGACCTTAGTAATGAAAAACTGTTTTTT
v_gene: TRBV27; d_gene: TRBD1; j_gene: TRBJ1-2; abundance: NA; CDR3aa: CASSSPAGGDGYTF; CDR3nt: TGTGCCAGCAGTTCCCCCGCAGGGGGGGATGGCTACACCTTC
v_gene: TRBV5-1; d_gene: NA; j_gene: TRBJ1-1; abundance: many; CDR3aa: CASSFSSPNTEAFF; CDR3nt: TGCGCCAGCAGCTTCTCCAGCCCGAACACTGAAGCTTTCTTT
v_gene: TRBV7-2; d_gene: NA; j_gene: TRBJ1-5; abundance: NA; CDR3aa: CASSLGVGAGQPQHF; CDR3nt: TGTGCCAGCAGCTTAGGAGTGGGCGCCGGGCAGCCCCAGCATTTT
v_gene: TRBV4-3; d_gene: NA; j_gene: TRBJ1-6; abundance: few; CDR3aa: CASSQDMTVNSPLHF; CDR3nt: TGCGCCAGCAGCCAAGATATGACAGTAAATTCACCCCTCCACTTT
v_gene: TRBV4-3; d_gene: NA; j_gene: TRBJ1-1; abundance: many; CDR3aa: CASSPFPQGANTEAFF; CDR3nt: TGCGCCAGCAGCCCGTTCCCACAGGGTGCGAACACTGAAGCTTTCTTT
v_gene: TRBV28; d_gene: NA; j_gene: TRBJ1-4; abundance: many; CDR3aa: CASSLGQSGEKLFF; CDR3nt: TGTGCCAGCAGTTTAGGCCAATCTGGAGAAAAACTGTTTTTT